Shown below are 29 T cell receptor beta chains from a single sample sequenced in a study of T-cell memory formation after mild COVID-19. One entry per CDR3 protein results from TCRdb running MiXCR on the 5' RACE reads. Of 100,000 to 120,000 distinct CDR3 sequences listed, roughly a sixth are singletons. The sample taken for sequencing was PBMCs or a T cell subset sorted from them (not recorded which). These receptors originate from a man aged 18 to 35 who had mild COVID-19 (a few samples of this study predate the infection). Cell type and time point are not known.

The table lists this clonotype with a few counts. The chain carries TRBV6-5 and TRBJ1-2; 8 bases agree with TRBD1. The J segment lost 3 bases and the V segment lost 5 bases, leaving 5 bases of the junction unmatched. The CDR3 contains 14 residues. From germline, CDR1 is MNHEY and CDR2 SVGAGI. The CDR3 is CASSRDRHYYGYTF. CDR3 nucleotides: TGTGCCAGCAGTCGGGACAGGCACTACTATGGCTACACCTTC.

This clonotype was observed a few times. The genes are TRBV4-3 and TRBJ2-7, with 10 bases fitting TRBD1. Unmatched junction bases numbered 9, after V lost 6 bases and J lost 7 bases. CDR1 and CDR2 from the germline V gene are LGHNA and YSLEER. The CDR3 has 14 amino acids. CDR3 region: CASRLTGGAGEQYF. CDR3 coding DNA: TGCGCCAGCAGGCTGACAGGGGGCGCGGGGGAGCAGTACTTC.

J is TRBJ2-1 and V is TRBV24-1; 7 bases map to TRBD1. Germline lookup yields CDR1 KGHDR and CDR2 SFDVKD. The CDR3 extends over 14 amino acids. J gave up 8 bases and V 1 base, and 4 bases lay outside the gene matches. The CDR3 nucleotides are TGTGCCACCAGTGATTTTGGGCAGGGGGATGAGCAGTTCTTC. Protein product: CATSDFGQGDEQFF.

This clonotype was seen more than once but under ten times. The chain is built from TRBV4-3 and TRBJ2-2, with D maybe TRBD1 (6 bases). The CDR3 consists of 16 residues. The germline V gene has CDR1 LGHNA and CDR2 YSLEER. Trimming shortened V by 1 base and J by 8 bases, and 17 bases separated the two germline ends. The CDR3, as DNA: TGCGCCAGCAGCCAAGGACTGACAGGCGGCGGGGGGGAGCTGTTTTTT. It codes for CASSQGLTGGGGELFF.

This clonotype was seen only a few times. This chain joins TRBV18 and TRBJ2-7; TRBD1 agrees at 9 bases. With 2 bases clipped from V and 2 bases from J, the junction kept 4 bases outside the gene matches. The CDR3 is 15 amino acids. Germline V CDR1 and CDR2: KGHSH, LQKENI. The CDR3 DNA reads TGTGCCAGCTCACCATGGGACAGGGAAACCTACGAGCAGTACTTC. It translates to CASSPWDRETYEQYF.

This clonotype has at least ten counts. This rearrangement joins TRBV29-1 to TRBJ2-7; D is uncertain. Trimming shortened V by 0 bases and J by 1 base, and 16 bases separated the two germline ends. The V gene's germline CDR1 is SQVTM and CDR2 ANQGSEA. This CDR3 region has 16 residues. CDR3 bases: TGCAGCGTTGAAGAGAATCGGAATTGGGGATCCTACGAGCAGTACGTC. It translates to CSVEENRNWGSYEQYV.

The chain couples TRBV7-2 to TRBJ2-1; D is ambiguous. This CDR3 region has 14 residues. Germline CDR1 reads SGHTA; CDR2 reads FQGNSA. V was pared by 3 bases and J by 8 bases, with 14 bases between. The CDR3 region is CASSFWGTVHEQFF. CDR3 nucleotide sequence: TGTGCCAGCAGCTTTTGGGGTACGGTGCATGAGCAGTTCTTC.

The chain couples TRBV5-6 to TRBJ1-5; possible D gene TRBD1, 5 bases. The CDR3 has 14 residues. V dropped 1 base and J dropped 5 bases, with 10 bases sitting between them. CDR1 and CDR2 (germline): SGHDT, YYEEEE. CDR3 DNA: TGTGCCAGCAGCTTGAGGGGAACCTATCAGCCCCAGCATTTT. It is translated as CASSLRGTYQPQHF.

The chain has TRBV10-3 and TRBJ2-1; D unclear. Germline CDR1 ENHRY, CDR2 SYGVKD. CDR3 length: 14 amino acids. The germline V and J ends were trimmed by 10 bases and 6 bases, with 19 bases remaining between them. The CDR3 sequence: CATKPGQNLNEQFF. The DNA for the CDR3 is TGTGCCACCAAACCCGGGCAGAATCTCAATGAGCAGTTCTTC.

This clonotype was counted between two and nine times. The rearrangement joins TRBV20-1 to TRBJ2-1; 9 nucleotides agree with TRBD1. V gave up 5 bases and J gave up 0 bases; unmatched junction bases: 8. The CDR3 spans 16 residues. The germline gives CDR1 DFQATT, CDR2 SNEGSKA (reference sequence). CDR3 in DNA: TGCAGTGCTTACGGGACAGGGCCGAGCTCCTACAATGAGCAGTTCTTC. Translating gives CSAYGTGPSSYNEQFF.

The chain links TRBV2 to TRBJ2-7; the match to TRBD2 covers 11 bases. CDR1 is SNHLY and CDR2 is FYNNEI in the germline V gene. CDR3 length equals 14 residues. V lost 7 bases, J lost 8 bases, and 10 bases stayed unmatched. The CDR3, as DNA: TGTGCCAGCAAACTAGCGGGGGAAACGGGGAAGCAGTACTTC. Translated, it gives CASKLAGETGKQYF.

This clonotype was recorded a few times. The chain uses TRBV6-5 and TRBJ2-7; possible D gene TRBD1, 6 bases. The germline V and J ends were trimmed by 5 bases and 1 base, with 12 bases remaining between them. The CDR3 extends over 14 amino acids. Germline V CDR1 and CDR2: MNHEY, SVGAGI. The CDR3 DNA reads TGTGCCAGCAGTCCGACAGGATTGTCCTACGAGCAGTACGTC. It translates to CASSPTGLSYEQYV.

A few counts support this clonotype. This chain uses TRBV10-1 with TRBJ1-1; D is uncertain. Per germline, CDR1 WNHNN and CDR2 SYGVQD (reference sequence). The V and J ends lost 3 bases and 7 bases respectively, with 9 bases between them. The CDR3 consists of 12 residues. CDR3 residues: CASSDSALEAFF. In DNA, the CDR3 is TGCGCCAGCAGTGATAGTGCGCTTGAAGCTTTCTTT.

CDR3 residues: CSAGKAGTSGEQFF. CDR3 in DNA: TGCAGTGCAGGGAAAGCCGGGACTAGCGGGGAGCAGTTCTTC. This sequence joins TRBV20-1 and TRBJ2-1, with 12 bases fitting TRBD2. V shed 6 bases and J 10 bases; nucleotides not matched to a gene: 10. CDR1 is DFQATT, CDR2 SNEGSKA, per germline (reference sequence). The CDR3 consists of 14 residues.

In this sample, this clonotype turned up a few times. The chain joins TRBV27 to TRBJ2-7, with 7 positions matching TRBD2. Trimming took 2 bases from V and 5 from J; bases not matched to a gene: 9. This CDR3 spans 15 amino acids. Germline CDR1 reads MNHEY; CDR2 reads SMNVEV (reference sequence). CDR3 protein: CASSLRPGGLDEQYF. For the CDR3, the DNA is TGTGCCAGCAGTTTAAGACCGGGGGGTTTGGACGAGCAGTACTTC.

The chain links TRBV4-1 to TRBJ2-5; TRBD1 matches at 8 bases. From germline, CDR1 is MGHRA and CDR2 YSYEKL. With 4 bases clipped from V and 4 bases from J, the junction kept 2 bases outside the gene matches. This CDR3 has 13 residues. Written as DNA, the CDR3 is TGCGCCAGCAGCCGGGGACAGGTAGAGACCCAGTACTTC. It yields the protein CASSRGQVETQYF.

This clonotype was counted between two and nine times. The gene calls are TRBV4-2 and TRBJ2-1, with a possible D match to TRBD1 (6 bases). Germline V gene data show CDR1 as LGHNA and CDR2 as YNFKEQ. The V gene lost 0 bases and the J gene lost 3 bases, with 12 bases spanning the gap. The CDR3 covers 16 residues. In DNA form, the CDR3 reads TGTGCCAGCAGCCAAGATGGGACACACAACTACAATGAGCAGTTCTTC. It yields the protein CASSQDGTHNYNEQFF.

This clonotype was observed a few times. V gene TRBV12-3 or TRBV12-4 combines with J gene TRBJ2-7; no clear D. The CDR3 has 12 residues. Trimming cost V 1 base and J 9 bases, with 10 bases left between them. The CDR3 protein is CASSLGPGWQYV. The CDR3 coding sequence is TGTGCCAGCAGTTTAGGCCCAGGTTGGCAGTACGTC.

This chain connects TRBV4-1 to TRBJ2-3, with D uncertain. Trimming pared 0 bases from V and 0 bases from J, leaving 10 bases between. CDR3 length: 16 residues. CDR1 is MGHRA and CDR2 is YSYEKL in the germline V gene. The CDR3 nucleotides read TGCGCCAGCAGCCAAGATGTATCGGCGAGCACAGATACGCAGTATTTT. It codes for CASSQDVSASTDTQYF.

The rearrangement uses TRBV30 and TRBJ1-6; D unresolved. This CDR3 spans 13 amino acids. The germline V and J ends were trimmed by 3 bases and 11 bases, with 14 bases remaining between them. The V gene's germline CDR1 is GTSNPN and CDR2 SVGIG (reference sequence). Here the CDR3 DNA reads TGTGCCTGGAGAGAGACGGGTTCCCCACCCCTCCACTTT. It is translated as CAWRETGSPPLHF.

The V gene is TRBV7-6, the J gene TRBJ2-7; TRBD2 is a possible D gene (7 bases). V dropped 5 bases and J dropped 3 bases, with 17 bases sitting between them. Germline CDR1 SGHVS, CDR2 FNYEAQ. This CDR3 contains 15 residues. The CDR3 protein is CASSQAGGPGYEQYF. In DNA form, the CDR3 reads TGTGCCAGCAGCCAAGCCGGGGGGCCGGGCTACGAGCAGTACTTC.

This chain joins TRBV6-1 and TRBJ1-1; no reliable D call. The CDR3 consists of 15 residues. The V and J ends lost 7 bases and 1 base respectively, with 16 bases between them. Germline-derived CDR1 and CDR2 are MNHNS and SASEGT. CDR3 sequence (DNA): TGTGCCAGCACAAGAGATACAGTTCCGAACACTGAAGCTTTCTTT. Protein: CASTRDTVPNTEAFF.

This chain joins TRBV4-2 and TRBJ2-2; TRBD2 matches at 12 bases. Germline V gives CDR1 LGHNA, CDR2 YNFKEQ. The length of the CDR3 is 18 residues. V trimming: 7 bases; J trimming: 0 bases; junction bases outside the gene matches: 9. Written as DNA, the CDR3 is TGTGCCAGCACCGGACTAGCGGGGACATCCGCGAACACCGGGGAGCTGTTTTTT. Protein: CASTGLAGTSANTGELFF.

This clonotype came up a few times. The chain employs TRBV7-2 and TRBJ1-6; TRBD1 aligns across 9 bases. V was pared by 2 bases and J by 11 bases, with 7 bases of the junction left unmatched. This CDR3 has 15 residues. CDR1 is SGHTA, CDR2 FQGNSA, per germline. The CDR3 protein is CASSLLGQGSTPLHF. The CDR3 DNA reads TGTGCCAGCAGCTTATTGGGACAGGGCAGCACACCCCTCCACTTT.

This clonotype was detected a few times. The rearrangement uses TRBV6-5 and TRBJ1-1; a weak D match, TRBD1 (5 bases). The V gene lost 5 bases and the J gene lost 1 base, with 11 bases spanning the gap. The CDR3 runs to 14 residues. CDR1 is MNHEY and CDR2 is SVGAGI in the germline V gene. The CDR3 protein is CASSTQTENTEAFF. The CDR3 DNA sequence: TGTGCCAGCAGTACCCAGACAGAGAACACTGAAGCTTTCTTT.

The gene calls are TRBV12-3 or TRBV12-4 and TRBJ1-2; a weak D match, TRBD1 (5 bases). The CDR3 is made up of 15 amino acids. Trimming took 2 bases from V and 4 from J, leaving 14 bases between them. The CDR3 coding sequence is TGTGCCAGCAGTTTAATTCAGGGTTTCATCTATGGCTACACCTTC. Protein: CASSLIQGFIYGYTF.

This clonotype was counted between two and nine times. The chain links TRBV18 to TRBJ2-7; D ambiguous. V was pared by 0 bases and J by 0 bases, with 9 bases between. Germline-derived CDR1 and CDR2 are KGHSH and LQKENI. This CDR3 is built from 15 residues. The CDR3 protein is CASSPPGFGSYEQYF. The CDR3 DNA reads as TGTGCCAGCTCACCACCGGGATTTGGCTCCTACGAGCAGTACTTC.

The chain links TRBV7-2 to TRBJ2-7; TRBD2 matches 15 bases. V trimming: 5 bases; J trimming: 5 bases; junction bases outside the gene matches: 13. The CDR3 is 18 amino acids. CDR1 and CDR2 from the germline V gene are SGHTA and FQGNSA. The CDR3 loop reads CASSNRGLAGGPYDEQYV. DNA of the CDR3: TGTGCCAGCAGCAACAGAGGACTAGCGGGGGGGCCCTATGACGAGCAGTACGTC.

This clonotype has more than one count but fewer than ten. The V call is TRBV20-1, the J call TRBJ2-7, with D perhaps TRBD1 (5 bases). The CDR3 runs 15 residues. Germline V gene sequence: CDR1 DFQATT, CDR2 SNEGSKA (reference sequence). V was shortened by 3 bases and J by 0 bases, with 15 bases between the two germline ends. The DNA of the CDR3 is TGCAGTGCTAGGGTACTAAGGGGCAACTCCTACGAGCAGTACGTC. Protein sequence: CSARVLRGNSYEQYV.